The 20 T cell receptor beta chains presented below share a single source sample, sequenced in a study of OX40 agonist ivuxolimab in advanced cancers. TCRdb's copy holds only in-frame clones and misses some; the assay was immunoSEQ multiplex PCR. The sample records about 76,000 clones, 85% to 90% being singletons. The specimen comprised CD4+ or CD8+ T cells sorted from blood, sampled in a trial of the OX40 agonist ivuxolimab. These TCRs come from an adult with an advanced solid tumor such as melanoma, head and neck, liver or kidney cancer.

The V call is TRBV7-9, the J call TRBJ2-7; unclear D gene. The CDR3 runs 13 residues. The germline gives CDR1 SEHNR, CDR2 FQNEAQ (reference sequence). V shed 5 bases and J shed 5 bases, with 13 bases lying between them. CDR3 in amino acids: CASSPSLWNEQYF. CDR3 DNA: TGTGCCAGCAGCCCCTCGTTATGGAACGAGCAGTACTTC.

This clone appeared a single time. This chain uses TRBV5-6 with TRBJ2-1; 11 bases fit TRBD2. The J segment lost 1 base and the V segment lost 3 bases, leaving 6 bases of the junction unmatched. CDR3 length: 17 amino acids. Germline V lookup: CDR1 SGHDT, CDR2 YYEEEE. CDR3 protein: CASSSPGLADSYNEQFF. Written as DNA, the CDR3 is TGTGCCAGCAGCTCGCCGGGACTAGCGGATTCCTACAATGAGCAGTTCTTC.

CDR3 coding DNA: TGCGCCAGCAGGGGGGAACCAGGCGACTATGGCTACACCTTC. It yields the protein CASRGEPGDYGYTF. The gene calls are TRBV4-1 and TRBJ1-2; TRBD1 is a possible D gene (5 bases). Germline CDR1 and CDR2: MGHRA and YSYEKL. The CDR3 loop spans 14 amino acids. The V gene lost 6 bases and the J gene lost 3 bases, with 14 bases spanning the gap.

The V call is TRBV7-2, the J call TRBJ2-7; D gene uncertain. Germline lookup yields CDR1 SGHTA and CDR2 FQGNSA. Trimming stripped 3 bases from V and 3 bases from J, with 9 bases between. The CDR3 is 13 amino acids. The CDR3 nucleotides are TGTGCCAGCAGCTTCCCAGTTATCTACGAGCAGTACTTC. As protein: CASSFPVIYEQYF.

This chain connects TRBV5-1 to TRBJ2-7; 8 bases match TRBD1. The CDR3 consists of 14 residues. J lost 5 bases, V lost 3 bases, and 7 bases had no gene match. Germline V gene lookup returns CDR1 SGHRS and CDR2 YFSETQ. Here the CDR3 DNA reads TGCGCCAGCAGCTCGACAGGGGTTAACCACGAGCAGTACTTC. This encodes CASSSTGVNHEQYF.

CDR3 sequence (DNA): TGTGCCAGCAGCGTAAGTTATGATGAGCAGTTCTTC. Residues: CASSVSYDEQFF. The chain combines TRBV9 with TRBJ2-1; D uncertain. The germline V gene has CDR1 SGDLS and CDR2 YYNGEE. V shed 1 base and J shed 8 bases, with 7 bases lying between them. The CDR3 length is 12 residues. Full variable domain (remainder filled in from reference TRBV9 and TRBJ2-1): DSGVTQTPKHLITATGQRVTLRCSPRSGDLSVYWYQQSLDQGLQFLIQYYNGEERAKGNILERFSAQQFPDLHSELNLSSLELGDSALYFCASSVSYDEQFFGPGTRLTVL.

This rearrangement joins TRBV28 to TRBJ2-1, with a weak D call TRBD1 (5 bases). Germline V gives CDR1 MDHEN, CDR2 SYDVKM. Trimming pared 7 bases from V and 8 bases from J, leaving 12 bases between. The CDR3 covers 12 residues. The DNA of the CDR3 is TGTGCCAGCATAGGGGCTTTGGATGAGCAGTTCTTC. Protein sequence: CASIGALDEQFF.

The chain employs TRBV27 and TRBJ1-2, with D unresolved. From germline, CDR1 is MNHEY and CDR2 SMNVEV (reference sequence). This CDR3 has 13 amino acids. Trimming cost V 3 bases and J 5 bases, with 10 bases left between them. CDR3 sequence (DNA): TGTGCCAGCAGTTTCACGGATCAGTATGGCTACACCTTC. The encoded protein is CASSFTDQYGYTF.

The chain couples TRBV11-1 to TRBJ2-7; D is uncertain. Germline CDR1 reads SGHAT; CDR2 reads FQDESV (reference sequence). Trimming pared 1 base from V and 3 bases from J, leaving 10 bases between. The CDR3 extends over 14 amino acids. As DNA, the CDR3 is TGTGCCAGCAGCTTAGTGGGTTGGGACTACGAGCAGTACTTC. It encodes CASSLVGWDYEQYF. Full variable domain (remainder filled in from reference TRBV11-1 and TRBJ2-7): EAEVAQSPRYKITEKSQAVAFWCDPISGHATLYWYRQILGQGPELLVQFQDESVVDDSQLPKDRFSAERLKGVDSTLKIQPAELGDSAMYLCASSLVGWDYEQYFGPGTRLTVT.

The gene calls are TRBV5-4 and TRBJ2-3; 7 nucleotides agree with TRBD2. This CDR3 contains 14 residues. Germline CDR1 is SGHNT and CDR2 is YYREEE (reference sequence). The V and J ends lost 4 bases and 4 bases, in that order; junction bases with no gene match: 6. The chain's CDR3 is CASSTGLESDTQYF. CDR3 DNA sequence: TGTGCCAGCAGCACCGGACTAGAATCAGATACGCAGTATTTT. Looking up the rest from reference TRBV5-4 and TRBJ2-3 gives the full variable domain: ETGVTQSPTHLIKTRGQQVTLRCSSQSGHNTVSWYQQALGQGPQFIFQYYREEENGRGNFPPRFSGLQFPNYSSELNVNALELDDSALYLCASSTGLESDTQYFGPGTRLTVL.

The chain employs TRBV28 and TRBJ1-2; perhaps TRBD1 as D (5 bases). V lost 1 base and J lost 4, with 10 bases in between. The germline CDR1 and CDR2 sequences are MDHEN and SYDVKM. The CDR3 extends over 14 amino acids. The CDR3: CASSLFEGSYGYTF. In nucleotides, the CDR3 is TGTGCCAGCAGTTTATTTGAGGGGAGCTATGGCTACACCTTC.

The chain has TRBV11-3 and TRBJ2-7; no firm D call. Germline loops: CDR1 SGHNT, CDR2 YENEEA. The V end was cut by 2 bases, the J end by 2 bases, with 7 bases between. This CDR3 spans 13 amino acids. The CDR3 region has the DNA TGTGCCAGCAGCTTAAGTGGGGCCTACGAGCAGTACTTC. Translated, it gives CASSLSGAYEQYF.

The rearrangement joins TRBV27 to TRBJ2-7; D is possibly TRBD2 (6 bases). Trimming shortened V by 6 bases and J by 1 base, and 13 bases separated the two germline ends. There are 14 residues in the CDR3. Germline assignment: CDR1 MNHEY and CDR2 SMNVEV (reference sequence). Here the CDR3 reads CASSRRGISYEQYF. For the CDR3, the DNA is TGTGCCAGCAGCCGCCGGGGGATTTCCTACGAGCAGTACTTC.

The chain has TRBV5-6 and TRBJ1-1; D gene unclear. The CDR3 runs 12 residues. Germline CDR1 SGHDT, CDR2 YYEEEE. V was cut by 4 bases and J by 5 bases, with 9 bases left in between. The CDR3 region is CASSQVRTEAFF. CDR3 in DNA: TGTGCCAGCAGCCAGGTCCGAACTGAAGCTTTCTTT.

The rearrangement uses TRBV19 and TRBJ1-1; D uncertain. Germline CDR1 and CDR2: LNHDA and SQIVND (reference sequence). This CDR3 is built from 11 residues. With 3 bases removed from V and 9 bases from J, the gap between germline ends came to 8 bases. This CDR3 is CASSIGIKAFF. In DNA, the CDR3 is TGTGCCAGTAGTATCGGGATAAAAGCTTTCTTT.

This clone was counted only a few times. This chain joins TRBV11-3 and TRBJ1-1; D gene ambiguous. CDR3 size: 15 residues. Deletions cut 7 bases from V and 1 base from J, with 16 bases between. Per the germline V gene, CDR1 is SGHNT and CDR2 is YENEEA. DNA of the CDR3: TGTGCCAGCACATACGTAGGATTGGCGAACACTGAAGCTTTCTTT. Amino acids: CASTYVGLANTEAFF.

About this clone itself: Compared with germline, one end of the junction differs, possibly owing to a read error. The same CDR3 can be traced to other DNA sequences in this sample. This chain connects TRBV28 to TRBJ2-6; D gene uncertain. Germline CDR1 reads MDHEN; CDR2 reads SYDVKM. The CDR3 is 15 amino acids. The CDR3: CASNEQNSGANVLTF. For the CDR3, the DNA is TGTGCCAGCAACGAACAGAACTCTGGAGCCAACGTCCTGACTTTC.

A single count supports this clone. As DNA, the CDR3 is TGTGCCAGCAGCATCCTCCCCCAGGCCACAGATACGCAGTATTTT. Amino acids: CASSILPQATDTQYF. The chain couples TRBV9 to TRBJ2-3; D remains ambiguous. The ends were cut back, 4 bases at V and 2 bases at J, with 14 bases in the middle. Germline V gene lookup returns CDR1 SGDLS and CDR2 YYNGEE. The CDR3 extends over 15 amino acids.

This clone was recorded only once. This sequence joins TRBV9 and TRBJ2-3; 7 bases agree with TRBD1. Germline CDR1 SGDLS, CDR2 YYNGEE. The J segment lost 0 bases and the V segment lost 4 bases, leaving 5 bases of the junction unmatched. The CDR3 is 15 amino acids. CDR3 DNA: TGTGCCAGCAGCTCATCGGGACAGAGCACAGATACGCAGTATTTT. Amino acid sequence: CASSSSGQSTDTQYF.

The genes are TRBV28 and TRBJ2-1, with no clear D. Germline V CDR1 and CDR2: MDHEN, SYDVKM. The CDR3 is 14 residues long. V dropped 8 bases and J dropped 0 bases, with 11 bases sitting between them. CDR3 bases: TGTGCCAGCCTTCAAGTTAACTCCTACAATGAGCAGTTCTTC. This codes for CASLQVNSYNEQFF.